A single sample is the source of the 26 T cell receptor beta chains below, sequenced in a study of monozygotic twins with inflammatory bowel disease. TCRdb re-called the 5' RACE reads and shows each CDR3 protein once, DNA omitted. Reported are some 150,000 distinct CDR3 sequences; the ten largest clones contain roughly 2.4%. The sequenced sample consisted of blood. These receptors originate from a human donor with ulcerative colitis or Crohn's disease, or a healthy co-twin of an affected twin (not recorded which).

The chain is built from TRBV12-3 or TRBV12-4 and TRBJ1-2; TCRdb picks TRBD1, but there is no DNA to check that call. This CDR3 is built from 13 residues. The CDR3 spells CASSSTGWNGYTF.

J is TRBJ2-2 and V is TRBV5-1; checking the TCRdb D call of TRBD2 is not possible without DNA. The CDR3 length is 16 residues. Looked up from germline, CDR1 is SGHRS and CDR2 is YFSETQ. The CDR3 is CASSSGVAAYTGELFF.

The CDR3 sequence: CSASSLNNEQFF. The chain combines TRBV20-1 with TRBJ2-1. The CDR3 covers 12 residues. Germline CDR1 reads DFQATT; CDR2 reads SNEGSKA (reference sequence).

V usage is TRBV18 and J usage is TRBJ2-7; the D call from TCRdb, TRBD1, cannot be confirmed without DNA. This CDR3 contains 16 residues. The germline V gene encodes CDR1 KGHSH and CDR2 LQKENI. The CDR3 loop reads CASSPNPDTISYEQYF.

The rearrangement uses TRBV20-1 and TRBJ2-3; as DNA is missing, the TRBD2 call by TCRdb cannot be tested. CDR3 length: 17 residues. In germline, CDR1 is DFQATT, CDR2 SNEGSKA (reference sequence). The CDR3: CSATTGTSGGATDTQYF.

The rearrangement uses TRBV6-1 and TRBJ2-3; TCRdb designates TRBD2, a call that cannot be tested without DNA. CDR1 is MNHNS, CDR2 SASEGT, per germline. This CDR3 is built from 16 residues. Here the CDR3 reads CASSLGLATITDTQYF.

This rearrangement joins TRBV5-1 to TRBJ1-6; as DNA is missing, the TRBD1 call by TCRdb cannot be tested. Germline loops: CDR1 SGHRS, CDR2 YFSETQ. This CDR3 spans 17 amino acids. The CDR3 spells CASSLGPGTGDNSPLHF.

The chain has TRBV28 and TRBJ2-3; the TRBD2 assignment by TCRdb is unverifiable without DNA. This CDR3 is 16 amino acids long. Germline assignment: CDR1 MDHEN and CDR2 SYDVKM. CDR3 region: CASSEGLAGGTDTQYF.

J is TRBJ1-1 and V is TRBV7-2; TCRdb designates TRBD1, a call that cannot be tested without DNA. This CDR3 is 17 amino acids long. Germline values: CDR1 SGHTA, CDR2 FQGNSA. The CDR3 sequence is CASSSTRWGAGNTEAFF.

V usage is TRBV24-1 and J usage is TRBJ2-5; TCRdb's assignment of TRBD1 cannot be checked, as there is no DNA. Germline V CDR1 and CDR2: KGHDR, SFDVKD. This CDR3 is 14 amino acids long. CDR3: CATSDSPVPETQYF.

The chain is built from TRBV15 and TRBJ2-4. Germline lookup yields CDR1 LNHNV and CDR2 YYDKDF (reference sequence). The CDR3 spans 14 residues. CDR3 loop: CATSQGLAKNIQYF.

The rearrangement joins TRBV5-4 to TRBJ1-4; no DNA is available, so the TRBD1 call from TCRdb remains unchecked. Germline V gene lookup returns CDR1 SGHNT and CDR2 YYREEE (reference sequence). The CDR3 consists of 16 residues. The CDR3 loop reads CASSPGQGSTNEKLFF.

The V gene is TRBV12-3 or TRBV12-4, the J gene TRBJ2-2. CDR3 length: 16 amino acids. The CDR3 sequence is CASSFSQDPNTGELFF.

The gene calls are TRBV5-6 and TRBJ1-5. Looked up from germline, CDR1 is SGHDT and CDR2 is YYEEEE. The CDR3 consists of 14 residues. The CDR3 here is CASSLRRVNQPQHF.

The chain is built from TRBV11-2 and TRBJ1-3. CDR3 length: 16 residues. The germline V gene encodes CDR1 SGHAT and CDR2 FQNNGV. The CDR3 sequence is CASSLQAHRSGNTIYF. The whole variable domain, filled in from reference TRBV11-2 and TRBJ1-3, reads EAGVAQSPRYKIIEKRQSVAFWCNPISGHATLYWYQQILGQGPKLLIQFQNNGVVDDSQLPKDRFSAERLKGVDSTLKIQPAKLEDSAVYLCASSLQAHRSGNTIYFGEGSWLTVV.

The gene calls are TRBV10-3 and TRBJ2-2; TCRdb names TRBD1, which stays unverified in the absence of DNA. CDR1 ENHRY and CDR2 SYGVKD come from the germline V gene. The CDR3 is 15 residues long. The CDR3 protein is CAISITGMNTGELFF.

The chain couples TRBV20-1 to TRBJ1-4. The CDR3 has 14 residues. Per germline, CDR1 DFQATT and CDR2 SNEGSKA (reference sequence). The CDR3 sequence is CSARIAVANEKLFF.

The V gene is TRBV28, the J gene TRBJ1-6; TCRdb reports TRBD1, a call that lacks DNA to check it against. Germline CDR1 reads MDHEN; CDR2 reads SYDVKM. The CDR3 runs 15 residues. This CDR3 reads CASSPGGEDNSPLHF.

The chain uses TRBV11-3 and TRBJ1-4; lacking DNA, the TRBD1 call made by TCRdb goes unchecked. The germline V gene has CDR1 SGHNT and CDR2 YENEEA. This CDR3 comprises 17 residues. CDR3 sequence: CASSLAVMGRTNEKLFF.

The rearrangement joins TRBV9 to TRBJ2-7. CDR3 size: 13 residues. The germline V gene has CDR1 SGDLS and CDR2 YYNGEE. CDR3 protein: CASSIGSEYEQYF.

The rearrangement uses TRBV20-1 and TRBJ2-7; without DNA, the TCRdb call of TRBD2 cannot be checked. The germline V gene has CDR1 DFQATT and CDR2 SNEGSKA (reference sequence). The length of the CDR3 is 13 residues. The CDR3 is CSARKASVYEQYF.

This sequence joins TRBV28 and TRBJ1-6. The CDR3 has 14 residues. The V gene's germline CDR1 is MDHEN and CDR2 SYDVKM. The CDR3 spells CASSRGSYNSPLHF.

The gene calls are TRBV20-1 and TRBJ2-2; TCRdb outputs TRBD2, but without DNA this stays unchecked. This CDR3 is built from 16 residues. Looked up from germline, CDR1 is DFQATT and CDR2 is SNEGSKA (reference sequence). The CDR3 reads CSARDWTSGAAGELFF.

The chain recombines TRBV7-9 with TRBJ2-5; the TCRdb D gene call, TRBD2, has no DNA to confirm it. The CDR3 totals 16 residues. Germline CDR1 and CDR2: SEHNR and FQNEAQ (reference sequence). The CDR3 protein is CASSWGRLAGGETQYF.

The V gene is TRBV7-9, the J gene TRBJ1-6. The CDR3 loop spans 12 amino acids. From germline, CDR1 is SEHNR and CDR2 FQNEAQ (reference sequence). The chain's CDR3 is CASSLENSPLHF.

The chain has TRBV7-8 and TRBJ2-1. Germline values: CDR1 SGHVS, CDR2 FQNEAQ. The CDR3 spans 13 residues. CDR3 region: CASSLEEGNKQFF.